The 7 T cell receptor beta chains below all came from one sample that was sequenced in a study of cytotoxic CD8 clonotypes in ibrutinib-treated CLL. Profiled with immunoSEQ multiplex PCR; TCRdb holds only in-frame clones, not every one. The sample includes around 150,000 clones, 80% seen only once; the top ten take 7.5% to 9%. Sequencing used PBMCs, obtained after 36 months of ibrutinib treatment. The receptors here all came from a human donor with chronic lymphocytic leukemia.

This clone has just one count. The CDR3: CAWSVPPRLADYNEQFF. In DNA, the CDR3 is TGTGCCTGGAGCGTCCCCCCGAGACTAGCGGACTACAATGAGCAGTTCTTC. This chain links TRBV30 with TRBJ2-1, with TRBD2 matching over 9 bases. The CDR3 extends over 17 amino acids. The V and J ends lost 3 bases and 3 bases, in that order; junction bases with no gene match: 12. CDR1 is GTSNPN and CDR2 is SVGIG in the germline V gene (reference sequence).

The chain recombines TRBV5-5 with TRBJ1-2, with a weak D call TRBD1 (5 bases). Between the trimmed V and J ends, which lost 0 bases and 2 bases, there was a span of 11 bases. CDR3 length: 15 amino acids. The germline CDR1 and CDR2 sequences are SGHKS and YYEKEE (reference sequence). CDR3 amino acids: CASSLAATANYGYTF. CDR3 DNA sequence: TGTGCCAGCAGCTTGGCGGCGACAGCCAACTATGGCTACACCTTC.

Details on this clone: One junction end does not reproduce the germline sequence, and a read error may be involved. V usage is TRBV7-2 and J usage is TRBJ2-5; D unclear. The germline CDR1 and CDR2 sequences are SGHTA and FQGNSA. There are 15 residues in the CDR3. CDR3 DNA sequence: TGTGCCAGCAGCTTTACGCTCGCCCACCAGGAGACCCAGTACTTC. Its protein product is CASSFTLAHQETQYF.

This clone occurred a few times. J is TRBJ1-2 and V is TRBV4-1, with TRBD1 as a possible D gene (5 bases). The CDR3 totals 17 residues. Trimming stripped 0 bases from V and 2 bases from J, with 16 bases between. Germline values: CDR1 MGHRA, CDR2 YSYEKL. CDR3 residues: CASSQDWAHRLNYGYTF. The CDR3 DNA reads as TGCGCCAGCAGCCAAGATTGGGCCCACAGGTTAAACTATGGCTACACCTTC.

The rearrangement links TRBV5-5 to TRBJ2-7, with D perhaps given as TRBD1 or TRBD2 (5 bases each). This CDR3 contains 15 residues. The germline V gene encodes CDR1 SGHKS and CDR2 YYEKEE (reference sequence). V gave up 4 bases and J gave up 3 bases, with 17 bases separating them. This CDR3 reads CASSPRDGGLYEQYF. CDR3 nucleotides: TGTGCCAGCAGCCCCCGGGACGGCGGGCTCTACGAGCAGTACTTC.

V is TRBV4-1 and J is TRBJ2-5; 7 nucleotides align to TRBD2. The V segment lost 4 bases and the J segment 0 bases; nucleotides outside the gene matches: 5. The CDR3 runs to 15 residues. Germline V lookup: CDR1 MGHRA, CDR2 YSYEKL. The CDR3 nucleotides are TGCGCCAGCAGCCTCCGCAGCGGGGACCAAGAGACCCAGTACTTC. It translates to CASSLRSGDQETQYF.

A note on this clone: A much larger clone is a single base away; this may be a read error. The DNA of the CDR3 is TGCGCCAGCAGCCTTTGGACAGGGGTCTTAGAAAAACTGTTTTTT. As protein: CASSLWTGVLEKLFF. The chain employs TRBV4-1 and TRBJ1-4; 9 positions agree with TRBD1. Per the germline V gene, CDR1 is MGHRA and CDR2 is YSYEKL. Trimming cost V 4 bases and J 8 bases; bases outside gene matches: 8. This CDR3 is built from 15 residues.